These 23 T cell receptor beta chains originate from one sample sequenced in a study of shared clonotypes between healthy human individuals. Clones were read by immunoSEQ multiplex PCR, and TCRdb kept only the in-frame ones, dropping some. Of about 520,000 clones in the sample, over 70% were seen once. The sequenced sample consisted of PBMCs. The receptors derive from a woman in her forties in good health. Some clones in this sample may be carry-over from other donors' samples.

Note on this clone: The junction differs from germline at one of its ends, possibly a read error. The chain recombines TRBV15 with TRBJ2-7; 7 nucleotides match TRBD2. Germline V gene data show CDR1 as LNHNV and CDR2 as YYDKDF (reference sequence). The CDR3 totals 20 residues. CDR3 in amino acids: CATSRDGDWGAGPHRYEQYF. The CDR3, as DNA: TGTGCCACCAGTAGAGACGGGGATTGGGGAGCGGGACCACATCGGTACGAGCAGTACTTC.

CDR3 nucleotide sequence: TGTGCCAGCAGCCAGCTGGGGCGGGGCTCCTACGAGCAGTACTTC. Residues: CASSQLGRGSYEQYF. The chain combines TRBV5-4 with TRBJ2-7, with D perhaps matching TRBD2 (6 bases). Germline V gives CDR1 SGHNT, CDR2 YYREEE (reference sequence). This CDR3 is 15 amino acids long. V lost 4 bases and J 0 bases, leaving 14 bases between the germline ends.

This clone has just a few counts. The chain joins TRBV27 to TRBJ1-2; 8 bases line up with TRBD1. The ends lost 3 bases at V and 4 bases at J; junction bases unmatched: 4. CDR3 length: 14 amino acids. Germline V CDR1 and CDR2: MNHEY, SMNVEV (reference sequence). The CDR3 DNA follows: TGTGCCAGCAGTTTGGCAGGGGGCGCCTATGGCTACACCTTC. It encodes CASSLAGGAYGYTF.

The chain has TRBV28 and TRBJ1-3, with D maybe TRBD1 (6 bases). Deletions cut 1 base from V and 3 bases from J, with 13 bases between. This CDR3 is 16 amino acids long. Germline V CDR1 and CDR2: MDHEN, SYDVKM. This CDR3 reads CASSLYRGAGGNTIYF. The CDR3 DNA sequence: TGTGCCAGCAGTTTATATCGGGGGGCCGGTGGAAACACCATATATTTT.

The V gene is TRBV5-1, the J gene TRBJ2-5; D unclear. Looked up from germline, CDR1 is SGHRS and CDR2 is YFSETQ. The ends were cut back, 5 bases at V and 3 bases at J, with 11 bases in the middle. This CDR3 region has 13 residues. CDR3 sequence reads: CASRRNRKETQYF. CDR3 DNA sequence: TGCGCCAGCAGGCGGAACAGAAAAGAGACCCAGTACTTC.

This chain connects TRBV10-1 to TRBJ2-5; possible D gene TRBD2, 5 bases. Trimming stripped 6 bases from V and 3 bases from J, with 17 bases between. Germline V gene sequence: CDR1 WNHNN, CDR2 SYGVQD (reference sequence). CDR3 length equals 15 residues. CDR3 bases: TGCGCCAGCAGCGGTCCTTCTGGGAGTGAAGAGACCCAGTACTTC. Protein sequence: CASSGPSGSEETQYF.

V usage is TRBV2 and J usage is TRBJ1-2; a possible D gene is TRBD1 (6 bases). The V end lost 3 bases, the J end lost 5 bases, and 10 bases lay between the germline ends. The CDR3 is 13 amino acids. Germline CDR1 reads SNHLY; CDR2 reads FYNNEI. CDR3 nucleotide sequence: TGTGCCAGCAGTGACATGACAGGATATGGCTACACCTTC. This translates into CASSDMTGYGYTF.

This chain links TRBV28 with TRBJ2-7; 10 nucleotides match TRBD1. Germline V gene lookup returns CDR1 MDHEN and CDR2 SYDVKM. V shed 4 bases and J 1 base; nucleotides not matched to a gene: 4. The length of the CDR3 is 15 residues. The CDR3 DNA is TGTGCCAGCAGTTCGTGGACAGGGGGATCCTACGAGCAGTACTTC. Its translation: CASSSWTGGSYEQYF.

In its sample, this clone was seen many times. Other nucleotide sequences in the sample specify the same CDR3. The V gene is TRBV7-3, the J gene TRBJ2-5; D may be TRBD1 (6 bases). V gave up 1 base and J gave up 5 bases, with 8 bases separating them. CDR1 and CDR2 (germline): SGHTA, FQGTGA. The CDR3 spans 13 residues. This CDR3 is CASSLNREETQYF. CDR3 nucleotides: TGTGCCAGCAGCTTAAACAGGGAGGAGACCCAGTACTTC.

This clone was recorded only once. V usage is TRBV2 and J usage is TRBJ1-5; TRBD1 is a possible D gene (6 bases). CDR3 size: 15 residues. Germline V gene data show CDR1 as SNHLY and CDR2 as FYNNEI. Trimming left V 6 bases short and J 0 bases short, with 12 bases between. The CDR3 DNA sequence: TGTGCCAGCAGCGTTCGACAGGTTAGCAATCAGCCCCAGCATTTT. This codes for CASSVRQVSNQPQHF.

The gene calls are TRBV6-6 and TRBJ2-1, with 9 bases lining up with TRBD1. The junction had 10 bases not matched to a gene; V was cut back by 2 bases and J by 8 bases. Germline V gene sequence: CDR1 MNHNY, CDR2 SVGAGI (reference sequence). The CDR3 has 16 residues. CDR3 amino acids: CASSYVGGTGSYEQFF. CDR3 bases: TGTGCCAGCAGTTACGTTGGGGGGACAGGGTCGTATGAGCAGTTCTTC.

The genes are TRBV7-2 and TRBJ1-5; 7 nucleotides agree with TRBD1. V gave up 4 bases and J gave up 2 bases; unmatched junction bases: 8. Germline V lookup: CDR1 SGHTA, CDR2 FQGNSA. The CDR3 length is 16 residues. CDR3 DNA sequence: TGTGCCAGCAGCTCGAGGACAGGACAGGGCAATCAGCCCCAGCATTTT. Its translation: CASSSRTGQGNQPQHF.

A note on this clone: A far larger clone is one nucleotide away, so this likely arose from a read error. The sample contains more than one DNA sequence encoding this CDR3. J is TRBJ2-2 and V is TRBV9, with 12 bases fitting TRBD1. Germline values: CDR1 SGDLS, CDR2 YYNGEE. The CDR3 consists of 17 residues. The CDR3 bases are TGTGCCAGTAGCGTAGACGCGGGACAGGGGGCAGAAGGGGAGCTGTTTTTT. Protein sequence: CASSVDAGQGAEGELFF.

With respect to this clone: This likely stems from a read error, as it lies one base from a far larger clone. The V and J genes are TRBV28 and TRBJ2-7; no definite D call. CDR3 size: 11 residues. Germline V gene data show CDR1 as MDHEN and CDR2 as SYDVKM. CDR3 in amino acids: CASGLFREQYF. CDR3 sequence (DNA): TGTGCCAGCGGTTTATTCCGGGAGCAGTACTTC.

The rearrangement links TRBV30 to TRBJ1-5; D remains unclear. In germline, CDR1 is GTSNPN, CDR2 SVGIG (reference sequence). V lost 1 base and J lost 0, with 4 bases in between. This CDR3 comprises 13 residues. CDR3 amino acids: CAWSAHSNQPQHF. The CDR3 coding sequence is TGTGCCTGGAGTGCGCATAGCAATCAGCCCCAGCATTTT.

This clone was counted between two and nine times. The V gene is TRBV11-2, the J gene TRBJ2-1; 12 bases are a match to TRBD1. The CDR3 covers 16 residues. J was trimmed by 8 bases and V by 1 base; bases with no gene match: 6. Germline CDR1 reads SGHAT; CDR2 reads FQNNGV. DNA for the CDR3: TGTGCCAGCAGCTTAGGAGGGACAGGGGGCATGGATGAGCAGTTCTTC. Translation: CASSLGGTGGMDEQFF.

DNA of the CDR3: TGCGCCAGCAGTCCGGGAGCCAACACCGGGGAGCTGTTTTTT. It yields the protein CASSPGANTGELFF. The genes are TRBV5-1 and TRBJ2-2; maybe TRBD2 (6 bases). The CDR3 totals 14 residues. Germline CDR1 and CDR2: SGHRS and YFSETQ. Trimming removed 5 bases at V and 2 bases at J, with 10 bases between.

The chain carries TRBV4-1 and TRBJ2-7; unclear D gene. The V and J ends lost 0 bases and 6 bases respectively, with 15 bases between them. Germline-derived CDR1 and CDR2 are MGHRA and YSYEKL. The CDR3 consists of 15 residues. CDR3 sequence (DNA): TGCGCCAGCAGCCAAGATCCATTAGGGTCGGGCGAGCAGTACTTC. It encodes CASSQDPLGSGEQYF.

The chain has TRBV10-3 and TRBJ2-1; tentatively, D is TRBD2 (6 bases). The CDR3 runs 15 residues. Germline values: CDR1 ENHRY, CDR2 SYGVKD. V shed 4 bases and J shed 6 bases, with 16 bases lying between them. The CDR3 loop reads CAISGGWEASNEQFF. The CDR3 DNA is TGTGCCATCAGTGGTGGTTGGGAGGCGTCCAATGAGCAGTTCTTC.

V usage is TRBV27 and J usage is TRBJ1-4, with a possible D match to TRBD1 (6 bases). V lost 5 bases to trimming and J lost 7 bases, with 14 bases between them. Germline values: CDR1 MNHEY, CDR2 SMNVEV (reference sequence). The CDR3 sequence is 14 residues long. CDR3 DNA: TGTGCCAGCAGTACGCAGGGGAGCGGTGAAAAACTGTTTTTT. Translating it yields CASSTQGSGEKLFF.

The chain recombines TRBV5-4 with TRBJ1-4; D gene uncertain. Germline CDR1 and CDR2: SGHNT and YYREEE (reference sequence). Deletions cut 5 bases from V and 5 bases from J, with 16 bases between. This CDR3 has 15 amino acids. CDR3 sequence (DNA): TGTGCCAGCAGTCCCGGGGTGGTGGGCAATGAAAAACTGTTTTTT. Protein sequence: CASSPGVVGNEKLFF.

J is TRBJ1-2 and V is TRBV27; the match to TRBD1 covers 12 bases. The trim removed 0 bases at V and 4 bases at J, leaving 9 bases unmatched. The CDR3 is 18 amino acids. The germline V gene has CDR1 MNHEY and CDR2 SMNVEV (reference sequence). The CDR3 DNA reads TGTGCCAGCAGTTTATCGGGGACAGGGGGCGCCCGTGGCTATGGCTACACCTTC. It translates to CASSLSGTGGARGYGYTF.

The rearrangement joins TRBV5-1 to TRBJ2-2; D uncertain. The germline V gene encodes CDR1 SGHRS and CDR2 YFSETQ. This CDR3 has 17 residues. The V end lost 1 base, the J end lost 5 bases, and 18 bases lay between the germline ends. CDR3 bases: TGCGCCAGCAGCTTGTCGCCAGCCACCGTCAGGACCGGGGAGCTGTTTTTT. It is translated as CASSLSPATVRTGELFF. The whole variable domain, filled in from reference TRBV5-1 and TRBJ2-2, reads KAGVTQTPRYLIKTRGQQVTLSCSPISGHRSVSWYQQTPGQGLQFLFEYFSETQRNKGNFPGRFSGRQFSNSRSEMNVSTLELGDSALYLCASSLSPATVRTGELFFGEGSRLTVL.